Presented here are 31 T cell receptor beta chains from one specimen sequenced in a study of identical twins. TCRdb re-called the 5' RACE reads through MiXCR, storing one row per CDR3 protein. This sample yields fewer than 650,000 distinct CDR3 sequences, of which around 7.4% are seen a single time; approximately 1.5% belongs to the top ten. These same data were also listed under a study on yellow fever vaccine responses in identical twins.

Sequencing was done on a sample of PBMCs. These receptors originate from a woman under 30 in good health.

This clonotype was counted only a few times. The rearrangement uses TRBV6-5 and TRBJ2-2; 10 bases agree with TRBD2. The V gene end was trimmed by 0 bases and the J gene end by 7 bases; junction bases not matched to a gene: 8. Germline V CDR1 and CDR2: MNHEY, SVGAGI. This CDR3 is 17 amino acids long. The CDR3 here is CASSYSRAGGPNGELFF. The CDR3 DNA reads TGTGCCAGCAGTTACTCGAGAGCGGGAGGGCCTAACGGGGAGCTGTTTTTT.

The V gene is TRBV7-3, the J gene TRBJ2-2; 8 nucleotides line up with TRBD1. The germline V gene encodes CDR1 SGHTA and CDR2 FQGTGA. This CDR3 region has 19 residues. Trimming took 11 bases from V and 7 from J; bases not matched to a gene: 27. CDR3 sequence reads: CAFCFWLYPAGDRRGELFF. Here the CDR3 DNA reads TGTGCCTTCTGTTTCTGGCTTTACCCGGCCGGGGACAGGCGCGGGGAGCTGTTTTTT.

This clonotype occurred a few times. The chain is built from TRBV4-1 and TRBJ2-5, with 8 positions matching TRBD1. This CDR3 is 16 amino acids long. V lost 1 base, J lost 1 base, and 5 bases stayed unmatched. Germline assignment: CDR1 MGHRA and CDR2 YSYEKL. The CDR3 reads CASSQGTGIFQETQYF. As DNA, the CDR3 is TGCGCCAGCAGCCAAGGGACAGGGATTTTCCAAGAGACCCAGTACTTC.

The chain has TRBV7-4 and TRBJ2-3; 14 positions agree with TRBD2. The CDR3 contains 24 residues. J was trimmed by 1 base and V by 1 base; bases with no gene match: 22. The V gene's germline CDR1 is SGHVT and CDR2 SQSDAQ. This CDR3 reads CASSLVENLKKTSGRVGRTDTQYF. The CDR3 DNA follows: TGTGCCAGCAGCTTAGTAGAGAACCTAAAGAAGACTAGCGGGAGGGTGGGGCGCACAGATACGCAGTATTTT.

This clonotype showed up many times. This chain links TRBV7-6 with TRBJ2-7, with 7 bases fitting TRBD1. Looked up from germline, CDR1 is SGHVS and CDR2 is FNYEAQ. The CDR3 has 14 residues. V dropped 4 bases and J dropped 3; count of bases not matched to a gene: 6. The CDR3 DNA reads TGTGCCAGCAGCTCACAACAGGGGATCTACGAGCAGTACTTC. Amino acids: CASSSQQGIYEQYF. Based on the CDR3 plus reference TRBV7-6 and TRBJ2-7, the full variable domain is GAGVSQSPRYKVTKRGQDVALRCDPISGHVSLYWYRQALGQGPEFLTYFNYEAQQDKSGLPNDRFSAERPEGSISTLTIQRTEQRDSAMYRCASSSQQGIYEQYFGPGTRLTVT.

This clonotype came up many times. V usage is TRBV5-6 and J usage is TRBJ2-1, with 12 bases aligning to TRBD2. Trimming cost V 4 bases and J 4 bases; bases outside gene matches: 15. CDR1 is SGHDT, CDR2 YYEEEE, per germline. CDR3 length: 19 residues. The CDR3 here is CASSLLGRLAGALYNEQFF. The CDR3 coding sequence is TGTGCCAGCAGCCTACTGGGTCGACTAGCGGGGGCTCTATACAATGAGCAGTTCTTC.

In its sample, this clonotype was seen many times. The chain is built from TRBV7-8 and TRBJ2-1; D remains ambiguous. CDR3 length: 17 residues. Trimming removed 5 bases at V and 1 base at J, with 18 bases between. Germline CDR1 is SGHVS and CDR2 is FQNEAQ. In DNA, the CDR3 is TGTGCCAGCAGCCCGAATAGGGAACCCAGATCCTACAATGAGCAGTTCTTC. Protein: CASSPNREPRSYNEQFF. The full variable domain, completed using reference TRBV7-8 and TRBJ2-1, is GAGVSQSPRYKVAKRGQDVALRCDPISGHVSLFWYQQALGQGPEFLTYFQNEAQLDKSGLPSDRFFAERPEGSVSTLKIQRTQQEDSAVYLCASSPNREPRSYNEQFFGPGTRLTVL.

The V call is TRBV4-1, the J call TRBJ2-1, with 10 bases identical to TRBD2. The CDR3 has 17 amino acids. Germline CDR1 is MGHRA and CDR2 is YSYEKL. V gave up 6 bases and J gave up 4 bases; unmatched junction bases: 12. CDR3 coding DNA: TGCGCCAGCAGATACAAGGAAGCGGGGGGGCGTTACAATGAGCAGTTCTTC. Translating gives CASRYKEAGGRYNEQFF.

This chain links TRBV7-3 with TRBJ2-1; D gene ambiguous. With 3 bases removed from V and 2 bases from J, the gap between germline ends came to 5 bases. This CDR3 contains 13 residues. Germline CDR1 reads SGHTA; CDR2 reads FQGTGA. The CDR3: CASSFDTYNEQFF. In nucleotides, the CDR3 is TGTGCCAGCAGCTTTGACACCTACAATGAGCAGTTCTTC.

This clonotype was counted a few times. The genes are TRBV29-1 and TRBJ1-5; perhaps TRBD1 as D (5 bases). Per the germline V gene, CDR1 is SQVTM and CDR2 is ANQGSEA. CDR3 length: 14 residues. Trimming removed 7 bases from V and 3 bases from J, with 16 bases in between. The CDR3 spells CSATLGGPNQPQHF. CDR3 bases: TGCAGCGCTACCCTCGGGGGTCCCAATCAGCCCCAGCATTTT.

The chain carries TRBV12-3 or TRBV12-4 and TRBJ2-2; TRBD2 is a possible D gene (5 bases). Trimming removed 2 bases from V and 4 bases from J, with 14 bases in between. The CDR3 totals 16 residues. The CDR3 region is CASSLRSLAGTGELFF. CDR3 in DNA: TGTGCCAGCAGTTTACGTTCCCTGGCGGGCACCGGGGAGCTGTTTTTT.

The V gene is TRBV12-3 or TRBV12-4, the J gene TRBJ2-3, with TRBD2 identical over 7 bases. This CDR3 is built from 15 residues. V lost 8 bases to trimming and J lost 2 bases; unmatched junction nucleotides: 10. Here the CDR3 DNA reads TGTGCCAGCTCTACACTAGCGCTATACACAGATACGCAGTATTTT. It is translated as CASSTLALYTDTQYF.

This clonotype turned up a few times. The chain is built from TRBV29-1 and TRBJ1-1; D call uncertain. From germline, CDR1 is SQVTM and CDR2 ANQGSEA. Trimming shortened V by 4 bases and J by 5 bases, and 17 bases separated the two germline ends. The CDR3 spans 14 residues. CDR3 coding DNA: TGCAGCGTTGGAGAGGCCGCCAGGCGAACTGAAGCTTTCTTT. It encodes CSVGEAARRTEAFF.

The CDR3 loop reads CASSQDRIPWGMNTEAFF. The CDR3 nucleotides read TGCGCCAGCAGCCAAGATCGAATCCCTTGGGGGATGAACACTGAAGCTTTCTTT. The chain has TRBV4-1 and TRBJ1-1; tentatively, D is TRBD1 (5 bases). There are 18 residues in the CDR3. CDR1 is MGHRA, CDR2 YSYEKL, per germline. Trimming removed 0 bases at V and 0 bases at J, with 17 bases between.

This clonotype was observed many times. CDR3 coding DNA: TGTGCCAGCAGCTCCTTCGGACAGGCGGCCAATGAGCAGTTCTTC. This gives the protein CASSSFGQAANEQFF. V gene TRBV9 combines with J gene TRBJ2-1; TRBD1 aligns across 7 bases. The CDR3 consists of 15 residues. V lost 4 bases to trimming and J lost 6 bases; unmatched junction nucleotides: 10. Germline CDR1 is SGDLS and CDR2 is YYNGEE.

The table lists this clonotype with a few counts. This chain uses TRBV6-1 with TRBJ1-5, with 7 bases aligning to TRBD1. The CDR3 spans 14 residues. V gave up 5 bases and J gave up 2 bases; unmatched junction bases: 3. Per germline, CDR1 MNHNS and CDR2 SASEGT. CDR3 loop: CASSTGAGNQPQHF. The CDR3 DNA is TGTGCCAGCAGTACAGGGGCCGGCAATCAGCCCCAGCATTTT.

V and J are TRBV15 and TRBJ2-1; 13 bases align to TRBD2. The V and J ends lost 0 bases and 4 bases, in that order; junction bases with no gene match: 3. Germline V CDR1 and CDR2: LNHNV, YYDKDF (reference sequence). The CDR3 spans 17 residues. The CDR3 coding sequence is TGTGCCACCAGCAGAGATGGGACTAGCGGGAATTACAATGAGCAGTTCTTC. Amino acid sequence: CATSRDGTSGNYNEQFF.

This clonotype was detected a few times. The rearrangement joins TRBV20-1 to TRBJ2-1; 11 bases align to TRBD2. Germline V CDR1 and CDR2: DFQATT, SNEGSKA (reference sequence). V lost 3 bases to trimming and J lost 1 base; unmatched junction nucleotides: 2. The CDR3 totals 15 residues. The CDR3 reads CSASGTSGSYNEQFF. The CDR3 region has the DNA TGCAGTGCTAGCGGGACTAGCGGTTCCTACAATGAGCAGTTCTTC.

The chain uses TRBV10-3 and TRBJ2-3; D is unclear. The CDR3 runs to 15 residues. Germline V gene sequence: CDR1 ENHRY, CDR2 SYGVKD. Deletions cut 4 bases from V and 1 base from J, with 12 bases between. The CDR3 DNA reads TGTGCCATCAGTGTCGGGCCGGTTGGCACAGATACGCAGTATTTT. It is translated as CAISVGPVGTDTQYF.

This clonotype was found many times. V usage is TRBV20-1 and J usage is TRBJ2-1; tentatively, D is TRBD1 or TRBD2 (5 bases each). The CDR3 is 16 residues long. Germline values: CDR1 DFQATT, CDR2 SNEGSKA (reference sequence). V lost 0 bases, J lost 8 bases, and 20 bases lay in between. The CDR3 spells CSARDYTGLGSHEQFF. The CDR3 bases are TGCAGTGCTAGAGATTATACAGGACTGGGGTCCCATGAGCAGTTCTTC.

This clonotype was seen many times. As DNA, the CDR3 is TGCAGCGTTGAATACACCCTGAACACCGGGGAGCTGTTTTTT. It translates to CSVEYTLNTGELFF. V is TRBV29-1 and J is TRBJ2-2; D is unresolved. This CDR3 is built from 14 residues. Trimming took off 2 bases at V and 1 base at J, with 8 bases between the two ends. CDR1 is SQVTM and CDR2 is ANQGSEA in the germline V gene.

This clonotype has just a few counts. This chain links TRBV6-2 or TRBV6-3 with TRBJ2-1, with 9 bases fitting TRBD1. V gave up 6 bases and J gave up 6 bases; unmatched junction bases: 6. This CDR3 is built from 14 residues. The germline V gene has CDR1 MNHEY and CDR2 SVGEGT. CDR3 protein: CASRGTGPGNEQFF. The DNA of the CDR3 is TGTGCCAGCAGGGGGACAGGGCCGGGCAATGAGCAGTTCTTC.

This clonotype came up many times. The chain combines TRBV7-6 with TRBJ2-2; TRBD2 matches 9 bases. CDR3 length: 18 amino acids. Germline CDR1 reads SGHVS; CDR2 reads FNYEAQ. The ends lost 1 base at V and 4 bases at J; junction bases unmatched: 10. The CDR3 sequence is CASSLDSGGGVVTGELFF. In DNA form, the CDR3 reads TGTGCCAGCAGCTTAGACTCCGGCGGGGGGGTGGTCACCGGGGAGCTGTTTTTT.

V and J are TRBV5-4 and TRBJ2-3; possibly TRBD1 for D (5 bases). Trimming stripped 3 bases from V and 4 bases from J, with 12 bases between. The CDR3 has 14 amino acids. Germline CDR1 is SGHNT and CDR2 is YYREEE (reference sequence). This CDR3 reads CASSSRTPADTQYF. In nucleotides, the CDR3 is TGTGCCAGCAGCTCCCGGACACCAGCAGATACGCAGTATTTT.

This clonotype was detected a few times. This sequence joins TRBV20-1 and TRBJ1-1; the D gene is possibly TRBD1 (5 bases). Germline V gene sequence: CDR1 DFQATT, CDR2 SNEGSKA (reference sequence). The CDR3 is 14 amino acids. V lost 1 base, J lost 0 bases, and 9 bases lay in between. CDR3 sequence reads: CSARGGGLNTEAFF. The CDR3 nucleotides are TGCAGTGCTAGAGGTGGGGGACTGAACACTGAAGCTTTCTTT.

The table lists this clonotype with many counts. J is TRBJ2-1 and V is TRBV25-1; the D gene is possibly TRBD2 (6 bases). V lost 3 bases to trimming and J lost 6 bases, with 12 bases between them. The CDR3 is 14 residues long. In germline, CDR1 is MGHDK, CDR2 SYGVNS. This chain's CDR3 is CASSDHGLLNEQFF. Written as DNA, the CDR3 is TGTGCCAGCAGTGACCACGGACTACTCAATGAGCAGTTCTTC.

This clonotype was observed many times. The chain carries TRBV20-1 and TRBJ2-2; possibly TRBD2 for D (6 bases). The CDR3 runs 13 residues. Germline V CDR1 and CDR2: DFQATT, SNEGSKA (reference sequence). V lost 7 bases and J 6 bases, leaving 15 bases between the germline ends. CDR3 sequence: CSVTTRPSGELFF. Here the CDR3 DNA reads TGCAGTGTCACGACTAGACCGTCCGGGGAGCTGTTTTTT.

This clonotype was seen many times. The chain couples TRBV27 to TRBJ2-7; the match to TRBD2 covers 9 bases. The CDR3 has 15 residues. V shed 2 bases, J shed 2 bases, and the junction held 4 bases outside the gene matches. Germline CDR1 and CDR2: MNHEY and SMNVEV (reference sequence). CDR3 bases: TGTGCCAGCAGTTTAAAAGGACTAGCGCCCTACGAGCAGTACGTC. It translates to CASSLKGLAPYEQYV.

The rearrangement joins TRBV20-1 to TRBJ2-1; 8 nucleotides align to TRBD1. The junction had 4 bases not matched to a gene; V was cut back by 5 bases and J by 10 bases. The CDR3 covers 11 residues. Germline values: CDR1 DFQATT, CDR2 SNEGSKA (reference sequence). The CDR3 DNA follows: TGCAGTGCTTCGGGACAGGAAGAGCAGTTCTTC. Protein: CSASGQEEQFF.

This clonotype was counted many times. The V and J genes are TRBV9 and TRBJ2-5, with D unclear. Looked up from germline, CDR1 is SGDLS and CDR2 is YYNGEE. V was clipped by 3 bases and J by 2 bases, with 8 bases between them. The CDR3 has 13 amino acids. CDR3 amino acids: CASSDTLQETQYF. For the CDR3, the DNA is TGTGCCAGCAGCGACACCCTACAAGAGACCCAGTACTTC.

The chain carries TRBV6-5 and TRBJ2-7; the match to TRBD1 covers 8 bases. V lost 0 bases to trimming and J lost 4 bases; unmatched junction nucleotides: 8. Germline loops: CDR1 MNHEY, CDR2 SVGAGI. CDR3 length: 16 amino acids. The CDR3 protein is CASSYSGTGPGYEQYF. DNA of the CDR3: TGTGCCAGCAGTTACTCCGGGACAGGTCCCGGGTACGAGCAGTACTTC.